This TCR beta chain was observed in a study of blood T cell repertoires in COVID-19. As for the study in general: The study drew acute and convalescent COVID-19 samples from the United States, Italy and Spain. PBMCs, B-cell-depleted T cells, or T cells were the source of the cDNA or gDNA that made up the material.

The authors' processing: Reference gene primer amplification gave estimated nucleated cell counts. Profiled with immunoSEQ multiplex PCR; TCRdb holds only in-frame clones, not every one. V and J calls plus clone size are reproduced from that table; the DNA served to infer D and trimming. The sample consists of 230,000 or so clones, more than 65% of them appearing once. The V and J ends lost 1 base and 3 bases respectively, with 10 bases between them. The CDR3 is made up of 14 amino acids. Germline V gives CDR1 SGHTA, CDR2 FQGNSA. The TCR comes from a woman in her 40s who had recovered from COVID-19. The sequenced sample was peripheral blood. The chain carries TRBV7-2 and TRBJ2-7, with D possibly being TRBD1 (5 bases). CDR3 loop: CASSLVDSHYEQYF. In DNA, the CDR3 is TGTGCCAGCAGCTTAGTAGACAGCCACTACGAGCAGTACTTC.